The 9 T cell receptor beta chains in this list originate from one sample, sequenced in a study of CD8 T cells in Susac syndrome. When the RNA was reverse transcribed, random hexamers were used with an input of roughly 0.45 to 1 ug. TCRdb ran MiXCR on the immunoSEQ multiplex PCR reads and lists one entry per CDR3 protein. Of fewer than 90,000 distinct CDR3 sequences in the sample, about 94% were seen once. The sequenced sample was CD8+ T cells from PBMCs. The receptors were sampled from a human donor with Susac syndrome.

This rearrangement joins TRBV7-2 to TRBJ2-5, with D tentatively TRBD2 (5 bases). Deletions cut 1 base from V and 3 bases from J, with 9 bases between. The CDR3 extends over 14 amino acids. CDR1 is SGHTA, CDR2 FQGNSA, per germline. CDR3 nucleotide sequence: TGTGCCAGCAGCTTAGGTCAGCGGAAAGAGACCCAGTACTTC. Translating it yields CASSLGQRKETQYF.

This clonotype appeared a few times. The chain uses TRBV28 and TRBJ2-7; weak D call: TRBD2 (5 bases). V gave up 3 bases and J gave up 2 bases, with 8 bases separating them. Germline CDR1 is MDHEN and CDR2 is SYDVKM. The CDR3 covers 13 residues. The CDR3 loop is CASSLAGTYEQYF. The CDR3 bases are TGTGCCAGCAGTTTGGCGGGTACCTACGAGCAGTACTTC.

Written as DNA, the CDR3 is TGCAGCGCGGCCGGGCGGGATGGGACAGATACGCAGTATTTT. It encodes CSAAGRDGTDTQYF. V usage is TRBV29-1 and J usage is TRBJ2-3; TRBD2 is a possible D gene (6 bases). The V end was cut by 7 bases, the J end by 3 bases, with 17 bases between. From germline, CDR1 is SQVTM and CDR2 ANQGSEA. This CDR3 comprises 14 residues.

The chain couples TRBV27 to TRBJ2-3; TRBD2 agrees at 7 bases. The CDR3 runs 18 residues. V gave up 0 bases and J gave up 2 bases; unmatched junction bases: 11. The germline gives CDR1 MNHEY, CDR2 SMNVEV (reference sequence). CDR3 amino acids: CASSLSTRGLAATDTQYF. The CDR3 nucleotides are TGTGCCAGCAGTTTATCGACCCGTGGGCTAGCGGCCACAGATACGCAGTATTTT.

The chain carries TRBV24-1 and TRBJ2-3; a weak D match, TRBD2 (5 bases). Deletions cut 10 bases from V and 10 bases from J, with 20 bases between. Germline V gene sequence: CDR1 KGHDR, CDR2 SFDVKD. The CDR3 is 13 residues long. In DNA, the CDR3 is TGTGCCACGGCCGGGGATAGGAGTAGCGCGCAGTATTTT. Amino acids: CATAGDRSSAQYF.

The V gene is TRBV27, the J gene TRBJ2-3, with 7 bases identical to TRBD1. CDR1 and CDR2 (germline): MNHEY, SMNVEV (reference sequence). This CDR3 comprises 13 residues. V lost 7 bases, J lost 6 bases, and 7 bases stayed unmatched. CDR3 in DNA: TGTGCCAGCACCACCACAGGGGCGGATACGCAGTATTTT. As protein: CASTTTGADTQYF.

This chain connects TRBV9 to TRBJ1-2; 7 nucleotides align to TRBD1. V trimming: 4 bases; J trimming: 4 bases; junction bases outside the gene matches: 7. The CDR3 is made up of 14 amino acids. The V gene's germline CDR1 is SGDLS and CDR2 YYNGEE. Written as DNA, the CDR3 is TGTGCCAGCAGCTTAAAGACAGGGCTCTATGGCTACACCTTC. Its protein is CASSLKTGLYGYTF. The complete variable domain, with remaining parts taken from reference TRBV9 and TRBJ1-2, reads DSGVTQTPKHLITATGQRVTLRCSPRSGDLSVYWYQQSLDQGLQFLIQYYNGEERAKGNILERFSAQQFPDLHSELNLSSLELGDSALYFCASSLKTGLYGYTFGSGTRLTVV.

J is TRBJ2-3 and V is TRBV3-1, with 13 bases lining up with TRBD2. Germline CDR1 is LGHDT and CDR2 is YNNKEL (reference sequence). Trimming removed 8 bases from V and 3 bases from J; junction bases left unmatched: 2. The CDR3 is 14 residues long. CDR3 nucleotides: TGTGCCAGCGGGACTAGCGGGGAAACAGATACGCAGTATTTT. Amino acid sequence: CASGTSGETDTQYF.

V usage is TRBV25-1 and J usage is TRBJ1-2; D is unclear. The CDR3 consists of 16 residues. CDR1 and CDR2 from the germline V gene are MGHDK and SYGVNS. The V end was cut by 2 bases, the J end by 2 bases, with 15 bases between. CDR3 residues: CASSEKVAAKNYGYTF. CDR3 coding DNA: TGTGCCAGCAGTGAAAAAGTTGCAGCCAAAAACTATGGCTACACCTTC.